The 16 T cell receptor beta chains below all came from one sample that was sequenced in a study of blood T cell repertoires in COVID-19 (TCRdb year 2020). The library was obtained by the immunoSEQ multiplex PCR assay. Drawn from immuneACCESS, this table holds only the in-frame rearrangements with V and J called that TCRdb kept. Clones are partly lost; checked studies trace under half to an unresolved V gene and leave the rest unexplained. The sample table records roughly 70,000 clones; about four fifths of these occur just once. The ten top clones hold about 20% of the sample. Sequencing was done on a sample of peripheral blood. These receptors all come from a man in his 70s who had recovered from COVID-19.

V and J are TRBV10-3 and TRBJ2-1, with 12 nucleotides matching TRBD2. Trimming at V came to 3 bases and at J to 10 bases, leaving 16 bases not matched to a gene. The CDR3 covers 18 residues. Germline values: CDR1 ENHRY, CDR2 SYGVKD. CDR3 in DNA: TGTGCCATCAGTGAAGGGTTTAGGGCTAGCGGGAGGGCCGGGGAGCAGTTCTTC. The encoded protein is CAISEGFRASGRAGEQFF.

The J gene is TRBJ1-1, the V gene TRBV19; no reliable D call. Between the trimmed V and J ends, which lost 2 bases and 3 bases, there was a span of 10 bases. In germline, CDR1 is LNHDA, CDR2 SQIVND (reference sequence). The CDR3 consists of 14 residues. CDR3 coding DNA: TGTGCCAGTAGTATACAGTGGAGAGACACTGAAGCTTTCTTT. This codes for CASSIQWRDTEAFF. Full variable domain (missing parts from reference TRBV19 and TRBJ1-1): DGGITQSPKYLFRKEGQNVTLSCEQNLNHDAMYWYRQDPGQGLRLIYYSQIVNDFQKGDIAEGYSVSREKKESFPLTVTSAQKNPTAFYLCASSIQWRDTEAFFGQGTRLTVV.

The rearrangement uses TRBV24-1 and TRBJ2-1, with 7 bases identical to TRBD1. With 6 bases clipped from V and 5 bases from J, the junction kept 12 bases outside the gene matches. Looked up from germline, CDR1 is KGHDR and CDR2 is SFDVKD. CDR3 length: 16 residues. The CDR3 loop reads CATSSAQGSPDNEQFF. CDR3 in DNA: TGTGCCACCAGTTCGGCACAGGGGTCTCCCGACAATGAGCAGTTCTTC.

J is TRBJ2-1 and V is TRBV5-1, with 12 nucleotides matching TRBD2. CDR3 length: 15 residues. V lost 4 bases to trimming and J lost 5 bases; unmatched junction nucleotides: 4. Germline assignment: CDR1 SGHRS and CDR2 YFSETQ. CDR3 DNA sequence: TGCGCCAGCAGCCCTAGCGGGAGGGAAGACAATGAGCAGTTCTTC. Translation: CASSPSGREDNEQFF.

The rearrangement uses TRBV19 and TRBJ1-6, with D possibly being TRBD1 (5 bases). There are 13 residues in the CDR3. CDR1 is LNHDA, CDR2 SQIVND, per germline (reference sequence). Deletions cut 7 bases from V and 9 bases from J, with 13 bases between. The CDR3 is CASTTTGGSPLHF. CDR3 nucleotide sequence: TGTGCCAGTACCACCACGGGGGGTTCACCCCTCCACTTT. Drawing the rest from reference TRBV19 and TRBJ1-6, the complete variable domain is DGGITQSPKYLFRKEGQNVTLSCEQNLNHDAMYWYRQDPGQGLRLIYYSQIVNDFQKGDIAEGYSVSREKKESFPLTVTSAQKNPTAFYLCASTTTGGSPLHFGNGTRLTVT.

The chain employs TRBV18 and TRBJ1-3, with TRBD1 as a possible D gene (5 bases). The CDR3 contains 16 residues. Germline V CDR1 and CDR2: KGHSH, LQKENI. V lost 6 bases to trimming and J lost 0 bases, with 15 bases between them. For the CDR3, the DNA is TGTGCCAGCTCTCGGGGACCGGGGGGCTCTGGAAACACCATATATTTT. This encodes CASSRGPGGSGNTIYF.

The chain employs TRBV7-2 and TRBJ2-7; TRBD2 matches 7 bases. This CDR3 contains 14 residues. Trimming at V came to 3 bases and at J to 3 bases, leaving 5 bases not matched to a gene. CDR1 and CDR2 from the germline V gene are SGHTA and FQGNSA. The CDR3 protein is CASSLEAGNYEQYF. In DNA form, the CDR3 reads TGTGCCAGCAGCTTGGAAGCGGGGAACTACGAGCAGTACTTC.

This sequence joins TRBV10-2 and TRBJ2-3; TRBD2 agrees at 14 bases. Trimming removed 4 bases from V and 3 bases from J; junction bases left unmatched: 9. The CDR3 contains 18 residues. In germline, CDR1 is WSHSY, CDR2 SAAADI. In DNA, the CDR3 is TGCGCCAGCAGTGCTGGGACTAGCGGGAGCCGGTCTACAGATACGCAGTATTTT. Translated: CASSAGTSGSRSTDTQYF.

This rearrangement joins TRBV9 to TRBJ1-1; 7 positions agree with TRBD1. This CDR3 has 16 residues. Trimming took 0 bases from V and 0 from J; bases not matched to a gene: 5. In germline, CDR1 is SGDLS, CDR2 YYNGEE. CDR3 region: CASSVGTGPMNTEAFF. The CDR3 region has the DNA TGTGCCAGCAGCGTAGGGACAGGACCGATGAACACTGAAGCTTTCTTT.

This chain connects TRBV19 to TRBJ2-2; 13 bases map to TRBD2. V was clipped by 5 bases and J by 5 bases; unmatched bases: 5. CDR1 and CDR2 from the germline V gene are LNHDA and SQIVND (reference sequence). CDR3 length equals 16 residues. The CDR3, as DNA: TGTGCCAGTAGTCCCCGACTAGCGGGGGGTACCGGGGAGCTGTTTTTT. It specifies CASSPRLAGGTGELFF.

The table lists this clone with many counts. The chain joins TRBV4-3 to TRBJ1-2; TRBD1 aligns across 7 bases. V shed 2 bases and J 1 base; nucleotides not matched to a gene: 10. Germline V lookup: CDR1 LGHNA, CDR2 YSLEER. This CDR3 is 17 amino acids long. The CDR3 sequence: CASSQRGGHRGNYGYTF. The CDR3 DNA sequence: TGCGCCAGCAGCCAAAGGGGTGGGCACAGGGGTAACTATGGCTACACCTTC.

The gene calls are TRBV7-2 and TRBJ1-6; D unclear. Germline CDR1 and CDR2: SGHTA and FQGNSA. This CDR3 is 15 amino acids long. Trimming stripped 5 bases from V and 0 bases from J, with 8 bases between. Here the CDR3 reads CASSPGVSYNSPLHF. In nucleotides, the CDR3 is TGTGCCAGCAGCCCCGGGGTCTCCTATAATTCACCCCTCCACTTT.

V usage is TRBV28 and J usage is TRBJ1-6, with D possibly TRBD1 on 6 matching bases. Germline V lookup: CDR1 MDHEN, CDR2 SYDVKM. CDR3 length: 14 amino acids. The germline V and J ends were trimmed by 6 bases and 7 bases, with 13 bases remaining between them. The CDR3 here is CASRRAGENSPLHF. CDR3 nucleotide sequence: TGTGCCAGCAGACGGGCAGGGGAAAATTCACCCCTCCACTTT.

This chain joins TRBV5-5 and TRBJ2-7; TRBD2 aligns across 8 bases. Trimming took 4 bases from V and 6 from J; bases not matched to a gene: 12. The CDR3 has 15 residues. CDR1 and CDR2 from the germline V gene are SGHKS and YYEKEE (reference sequence). This chain's CDR3 is CASSLFGGELIEQYF. The CDR3, as DNA: TGTGCCAGCAGCCTCTTCGGGGGGGAATTGATCGAGCAGTACTTC.

The chain uses TRBV19 and TRBJ2-5; possibly TRBD1 for D (6 bases). Per germline, CDR1 LNHDA and CDR2 SQIVND (reference sequence). The CDR3 has 15 residues. The V and J ends lost 5 bases and 1 base respectively, with 14 bases between them. The CDR3 DNA reads TGTGCCAGTAGTCCACCGGGACATTTCCAAGAGACCCAGTACTTC. It codes for CASSPPGHFQETQYF.

The chain has TRBV11-3 and TRBJ1-4, with D unresolved. Trimming cost V 2 bases and J 0 bases, with 10 bases left between them. From germline, CDR1 is SGHNT and CDR2 YENEEA. This CDR3 is built from 16 residues. The CDR3 DNA reads TGTGCCAGCAGCTTAAGTCACTCTGCAACTAATGAAAAACTGTTTTTT. It codes for CASSLSHSATNEKLFF.